This TCR beta chain was found in a study of blood T cell repertoires in COVID-19. The CDR3 runs to 15 residues. Germline loops: CDR1 SGHTA, CDR2 FQGNSA. V lost 1 base, J lost 13 bases, and 20 bases lay in between. The repertoire was sequenced with immunoSEQ multiplex PCR; TCRdb's copy has only in-frame clones and lacks some. The sample has some 93,000 clones, 70% to 85% seen once; the top ten hold more than 9%. The sequenced sample was peripheral blood. V is TRBV7-2 and J is TRBJ2-1; tentatively, D is TRBD2 (6 bases). The TCR originated in a man aged 65-85 years with acute or convalescent COVID-19. The CDR3 is CASSLGLLGTQFQFF. The CDR3 DNA sequence: TGTGCCAGCAGCTTAGGGCTTTTAGGGACTCAATTCCAGTTCTTC.